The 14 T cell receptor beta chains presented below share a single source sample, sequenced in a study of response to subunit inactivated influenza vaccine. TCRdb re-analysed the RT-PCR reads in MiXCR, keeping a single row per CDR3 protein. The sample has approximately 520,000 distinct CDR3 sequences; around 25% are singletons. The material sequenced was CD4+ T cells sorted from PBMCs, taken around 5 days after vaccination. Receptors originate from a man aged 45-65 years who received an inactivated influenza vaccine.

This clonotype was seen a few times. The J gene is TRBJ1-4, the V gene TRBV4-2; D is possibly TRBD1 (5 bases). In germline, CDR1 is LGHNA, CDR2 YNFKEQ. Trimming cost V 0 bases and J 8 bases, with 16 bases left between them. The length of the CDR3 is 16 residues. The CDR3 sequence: CASSQDPVGAGEKLFF. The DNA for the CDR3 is TGTGCCAGCAGCCAAGATCCGGTAGGGGCCGGCGAAAAACTGTTTTTT.

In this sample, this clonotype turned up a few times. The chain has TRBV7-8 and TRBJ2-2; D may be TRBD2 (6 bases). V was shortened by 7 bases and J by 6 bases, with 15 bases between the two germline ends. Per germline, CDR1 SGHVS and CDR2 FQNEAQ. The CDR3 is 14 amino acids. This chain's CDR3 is CASTPQDYSGELFF. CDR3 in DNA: TGTGCCAGCACCCCCCAGGACTACTCCGGGGAGCTGTTTTTT.

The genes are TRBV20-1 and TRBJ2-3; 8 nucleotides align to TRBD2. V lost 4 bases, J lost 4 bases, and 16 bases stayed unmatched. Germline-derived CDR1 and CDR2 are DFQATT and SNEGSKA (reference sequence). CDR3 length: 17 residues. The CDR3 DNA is TGCAGTGCTACGGACCTAAAGCGGGGGAGGAATTCAGATACGCAGTATTTT. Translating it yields CSATDLKRGRNSDTQYF.

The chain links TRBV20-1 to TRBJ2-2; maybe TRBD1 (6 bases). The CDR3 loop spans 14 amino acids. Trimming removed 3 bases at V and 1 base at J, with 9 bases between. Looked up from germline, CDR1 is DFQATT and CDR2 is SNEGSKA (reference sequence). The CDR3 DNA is TGCAGTGCTAGTAGCAGGGGGAACACCGGGGAGCTGTTTTTT. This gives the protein CSASSRGNTGELFF.

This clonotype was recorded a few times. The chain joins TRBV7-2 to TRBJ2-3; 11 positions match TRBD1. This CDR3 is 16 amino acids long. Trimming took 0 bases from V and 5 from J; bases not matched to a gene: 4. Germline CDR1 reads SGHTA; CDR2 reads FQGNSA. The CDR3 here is CASSLALGQGEDTQYF. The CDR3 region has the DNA TGTGCCAGCAGCTTAGCGCTGGGACAGGGGGAAGATACGCAGTATTTT.

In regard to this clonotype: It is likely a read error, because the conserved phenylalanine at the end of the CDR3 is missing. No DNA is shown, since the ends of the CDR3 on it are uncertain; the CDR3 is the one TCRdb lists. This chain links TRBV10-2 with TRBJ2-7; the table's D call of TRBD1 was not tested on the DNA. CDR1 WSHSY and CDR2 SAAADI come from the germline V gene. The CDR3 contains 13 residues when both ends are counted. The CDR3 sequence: CASSPGQGGEATS.

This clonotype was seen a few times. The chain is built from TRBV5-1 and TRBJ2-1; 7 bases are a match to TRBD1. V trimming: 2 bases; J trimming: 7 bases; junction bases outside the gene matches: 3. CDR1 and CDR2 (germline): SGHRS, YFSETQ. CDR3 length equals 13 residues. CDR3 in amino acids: CASSFGTANEQFF. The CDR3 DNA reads TGCGCCAGCAGCTTTGGGACAGCAAATGAGCAGTTCTTC.

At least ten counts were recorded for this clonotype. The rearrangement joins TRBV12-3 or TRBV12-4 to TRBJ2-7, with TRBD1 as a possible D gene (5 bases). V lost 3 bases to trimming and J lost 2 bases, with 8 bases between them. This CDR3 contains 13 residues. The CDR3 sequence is CASSFSRAYEQYF. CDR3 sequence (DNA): TGTGCCAGCAGTTTTAGCAGGGCCTACGAGCAGTACTTC.

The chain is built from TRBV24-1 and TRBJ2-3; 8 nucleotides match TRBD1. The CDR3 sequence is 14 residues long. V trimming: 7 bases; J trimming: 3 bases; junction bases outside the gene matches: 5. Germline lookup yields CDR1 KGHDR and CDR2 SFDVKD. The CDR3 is CATSLTGDTDTQYF. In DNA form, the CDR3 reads TGTGCCACCAGCCTGACAGGGGATACAGATACGCAGTATTTT.

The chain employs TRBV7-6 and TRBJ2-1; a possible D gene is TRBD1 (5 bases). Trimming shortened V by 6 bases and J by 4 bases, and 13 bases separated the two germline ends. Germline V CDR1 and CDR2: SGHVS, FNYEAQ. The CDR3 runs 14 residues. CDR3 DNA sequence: TGTGCCAGCAGAAATGGACACGGATACAATGAGCAGTTCTTC. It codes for CASRNGHGYNEQFF.

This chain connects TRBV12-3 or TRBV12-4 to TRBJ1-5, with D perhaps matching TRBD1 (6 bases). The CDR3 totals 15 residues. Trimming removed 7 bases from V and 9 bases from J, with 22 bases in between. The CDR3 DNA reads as TGTGCCAGCACCTTCTCCACGGGACACCCGGCGCCCCAGCATTTT. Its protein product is CASTFSTGHPAPQHF.

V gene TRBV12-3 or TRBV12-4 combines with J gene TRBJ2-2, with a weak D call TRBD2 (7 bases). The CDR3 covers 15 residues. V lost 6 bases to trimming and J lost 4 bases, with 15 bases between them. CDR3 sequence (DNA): TGTGCCAGCAGCTCAGAGGGGGGGGTCACCGGGGAGCTGTTTTTT. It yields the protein CASSSEGGVTGELFF.

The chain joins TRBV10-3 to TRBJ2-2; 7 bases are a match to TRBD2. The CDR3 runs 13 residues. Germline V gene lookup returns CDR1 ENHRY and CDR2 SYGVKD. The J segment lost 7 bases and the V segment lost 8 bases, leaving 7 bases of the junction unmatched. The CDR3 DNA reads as TGTGCCATCTCGTCGCCGGGGGGCGGGGAGCTGTTTTTT. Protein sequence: CAISSPGGGELFF.

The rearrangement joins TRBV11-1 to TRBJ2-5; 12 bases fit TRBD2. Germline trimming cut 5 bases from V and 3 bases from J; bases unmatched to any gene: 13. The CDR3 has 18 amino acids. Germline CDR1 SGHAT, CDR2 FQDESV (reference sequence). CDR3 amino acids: CASSRSIGTSGQKETQYF. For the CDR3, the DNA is TGTGCCAGCAGCCGTTCGATAGGGACTAGCGGGCAGAAAGAGACCCAGTACTTC.